This T cell receptor beta chain was identified in a study of identifying expanded T cells in peripheral blood. Worth noting for this clone: Its antigen is still unknown.

TCRdb's table, derived via immunoSEQ multiplex PCR, lists solely in-frame clones and lacks some. Here the sample spans around 81,000 clones, around 84% being singletons. Study observations and caveats: Technical replicates showed about 1.2 changed clones; two weeks approximately 16; four weeks 19.

Germline V gives CDR1 SEHNR, CDR2 FQNEAQ (reference sequence). The V segment lost 4 bases and the J segment 6 bases; nucleotides outside the gene matches: 12. The CDR3 is made up of 16 amino acids. The TCR sequence derives from a person aged 18 to 69 in good health. Material: blood. V gene TRBV7-9 combines with J gene TRBJ1-5; 7 bases fit TRBD1. The CDR3, as DNA: TGTGCCAGCAGCTCAGTCACAGGGGTAGGTAGTCAGCCCCAGCATTTT. This encodes CASSSVTGVGSQPQHF.